This T cell receptor (beta chain) was profiled in a study of cytotoxic CD8 clonotypes in ibrutinib-treated CLL. Across the whole study: After median 68 months, around 14 stayed in remission, about twelve progressed; responses 25 or so partial, 2 complete.

Repertoires were generated with immunoSEQ multiplex PCR, while TCRdb's copy carries only in-frame clones and drops some. In the table there are around 310,000 clones, around four fifths of which are singletons. Study results and caveats: While tracking circulating CD8+ T-cell counts, baseline clonality exceeded that of age-matched healthy donors.

TCR beta libraries used around 2.2 micrograms of DNA from cryopreserved PBMCs. About this clone: Antigen: not known.

With 0 bases removed from V and 0 bases from J, the gap between germline ends came to 9 bases. Germline CDR1 reads SGHTA; CDR2 reads FQGNSA. This CDR3 has 16 amino acids. The source is a human donor with chronic lymphocytic leukemia. This chain links TRBV7-2 with TRBJ1-3, with D hard to call. The sequencing here drew on PBMCs, taken before ibrutinib treatment. The CDR3 DNA reads TGTGCCAGCAGCTTAGCGGTCGCCACCTCTGGAAACACCATATATTTT. Its translation is CASSLAVATSGNTIYF.